These 2 T cell receptor beta chains originate from one sample sequenced in a study of blood T cell repertoires in COVID-19. Assay used: immunoSEQ multiplex PCR; TCRdb lists only in-frame clones, some missing. The sample includes over 200,000 clones, 81% of them seen just once. Sequences were obtained from peripheral blood. These receptors came from a woman of 80 years or more with acute or convalescent COVID-19.

The rearrangement links TRBV3-1 (or the pseudogene TRBV3-2) to TRBJ1-1, with D uncertain. Germline V lookup: CDR1 LGHDT, CDR2 YNNKEL (reference sequence). V shed 4 bases and J shed 4 bases, with 7 bases lying between them. There are 12 residues in the CDR3. CDR3 bases: TGTGCCAGCAGCCGAGGACTCACTGAAGCTTTCTTT. The encoded protein is CASSRGLTEAFF.

The V gene is TRBV3-1 (or the pseudogene TRBV3-2), the J gene TRBJ1-2; TRBD1 agrees at 8 bases. This CDR3 is built from 16 residues. Trimming at V came to 6 bases and at J to 1 base, leaving 10 bases not matched to a gene. Germline V gives CDR1 LGHDT, CDR2 YNNKEL (reference sequence). This CDR3 is CASRDGDRPLNYGYTF. The CDR3, as DNA: TGTGCCAGCAGAGACGGGGACAGGCCACTTAACTATGGCTACACCTTC.